Here is one TCR beta chain with its context. Authors' methods: Estimation of nucleated cell counts was performed using reference gene primer amplification. This table comes from immunoSEQ multiplex PCR, and its TCRdb copy is limited to in-frame clones, with some not included. V and J calls and clone size are copied from that table; D and trimming were computed from the DNA. The table shows tens of thousands of clones, with around 75% occurring only once. The sample belongs to a study of blood T cell repertoires in COVID-19. The wider study: Acute and convalescent COVID-19 samples came from the United States, Italy and Spain. T cells, B-cell-depleted T cells, or PBMCs provided the cDNA or gDNA that served as material.

V dropped 2 bases and J dropped 3 bases, with 17 bases sitting between them. From germline, CDR1 is KGHSH and CDR2 LQKENI. CDR3 length: 17 residues. The J gene is TRBJ2-1, the V gene TRBV18; D not resolved. Sequencing input: peripheral blood. The source is a human donor in a cohort sampled during active COVID-19. The CDR3 loop is CASSPKISRYIYNEQFF. CDR3 DNA: TGTGCCAGCTCACCAAAAATCAGCAGGTACATCTACAATGAGCAGTTCTTC.